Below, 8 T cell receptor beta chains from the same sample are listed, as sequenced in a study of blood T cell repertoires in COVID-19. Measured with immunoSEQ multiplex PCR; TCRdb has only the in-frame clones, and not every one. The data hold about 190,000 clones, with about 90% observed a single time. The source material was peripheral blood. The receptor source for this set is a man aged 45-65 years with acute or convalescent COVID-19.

The DNA of the CDR3 is TGTGCCAGCAGCTTAGGGGGGGAACGTAGCAATCAGCCCCAGCATTTT. It is translated as CASSLGGERSNQPQHF. This chain joins TRBV7-6 and TRBJ1-5, with TRBD1 as a possible D gene (5 bases). CDR1 and CDR2 from the germline V gene are SGHVS and FNYEAQ. The CDR3 is 16 amino acids. The germline V and J ends were trimmed by 1 base and 0 bases, with 10 bases remaining between them. Together with reference TRBV7-6 and TRBJ1-5, the CDR3 gives the full variable domain: GAGVSQSPRYKVTKRGQDVALRCDPISGHVSLYWYRQALGQGPEFLTYFNYEAQQDKSGLPNDRFSAERPEGSISTLTIQRTEQRDSAMYRCASSLGGERSNQPQHFGDGTRLSIL.

The CDR3 loop reads CASSHPGAGNTEAFF. Written as DNA, the CDR3 is TGCGCCAGCAGCCACCCTGGGGCCGGGAACACTGAAGCTTTCTTT. The V call is TRBV4-3, the J call TRBJ1-1; D may be TRBD1 (5 bases). This CDR3 is built from 15 residues. Per germline, CDR1 LGHNA and CDR2 YSLEER. The V end was cut by 3 bases, the J end by 1 base, with 12 bases between.

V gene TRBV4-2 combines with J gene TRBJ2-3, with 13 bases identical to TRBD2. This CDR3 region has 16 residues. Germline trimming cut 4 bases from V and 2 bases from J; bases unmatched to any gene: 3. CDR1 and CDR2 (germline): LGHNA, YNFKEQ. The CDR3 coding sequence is TGTGCCAGCAGCCTCACTAGCGGGGGGGACACAGATACGCAGTATTTT. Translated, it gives CASSLTSGGDTDTQYF.

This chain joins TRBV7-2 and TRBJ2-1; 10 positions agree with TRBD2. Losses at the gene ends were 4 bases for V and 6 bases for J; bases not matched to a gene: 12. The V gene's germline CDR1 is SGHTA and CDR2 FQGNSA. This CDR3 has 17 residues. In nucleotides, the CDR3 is TGTGCCAGCAGCTGGGGTCTAGCGGGAGTAGGTCGCAATGAGCAGTTCTTC. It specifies CASSWGLAGVGRNEQFF. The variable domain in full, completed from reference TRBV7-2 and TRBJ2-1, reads GAGVSQSPSNKVTEKGKDVELRCDPISGHTALYWYRQSLGQGLEFLIYFQGNSAPDKSGLPSDRFSAERTGGSVSTLTIQRTQQEDSAVYLCASSWGLAGVGRNEQFFGPGTRLTVL.

DNA of the CDR3: TGTGCCATCAGCGGGGGCACCGGGGAGCTGTTTTTT. Protein product: CAISGGTGELFF. This rearrangement joins TRBV10-3 to TRBJ2-2, with D perhaps matching TRBD2 (6 bases). CDR1 is ENHRY, CDR2 SYGVKD, per germline. The CDR3 has 12 residues. Trimming pared 6 bases from V and 4 bases from J, leaving 6 bases between.

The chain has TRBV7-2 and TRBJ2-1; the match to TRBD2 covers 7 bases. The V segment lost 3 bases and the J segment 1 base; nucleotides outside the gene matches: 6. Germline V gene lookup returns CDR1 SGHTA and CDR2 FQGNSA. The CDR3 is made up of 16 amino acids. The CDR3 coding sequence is TGTGCCAGCAGCTTTCGTCCGGGGGGATCCTACAATGAGCAGTTCTTC. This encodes CASSFRPGGSYNEQFF.

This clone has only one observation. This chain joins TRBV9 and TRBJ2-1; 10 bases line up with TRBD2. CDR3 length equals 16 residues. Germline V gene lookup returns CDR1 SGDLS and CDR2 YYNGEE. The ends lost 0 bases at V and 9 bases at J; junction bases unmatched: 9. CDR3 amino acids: CASSVGGSSGGGEQFF. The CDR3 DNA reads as TGTGCCAGCAGCGTAGGCGGGTCTAGCGGGGGAGGTGAGCAGTTCTTC.

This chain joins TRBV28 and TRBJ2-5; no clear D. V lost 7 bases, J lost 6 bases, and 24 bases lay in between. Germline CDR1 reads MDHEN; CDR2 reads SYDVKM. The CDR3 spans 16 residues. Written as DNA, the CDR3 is TGTGCCAGCAACGGGTTTGGGTTTACCCCTTTCAAGACCCAGTACTTC. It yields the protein CASNGFGFTPFKTQYF.